The clone carrying this T cell receptor (beta chain) has a handful of counts. What it recognizes is unknown. The data were taken from a study of blood T cells in healthy people across ages. Overall study results and limits: Diversity of TCR beta correlated strongly with naive T cell percentage.

A second about 7 to 12 cycle PCR used barcoded and J-beta primers. Researchers report that a template-switch adaptor with 12 random nucleotides tagged each cDNA molecule. TCRdb called the 5' RACE reads again in MiXCR, with one record for every CDR3 protein. The table has fewer than 900,000 distinct CDR3 sequences, around 40% seen once; the top ten hold 20% to 25%. Trimming shortened V by 2 bases and J by 4 bases, and 11 bases separated the two germline ends. The germline CDR1 and CDR2 sequences are SEHNR and FQNEAQ (reference sequence). This CDR3 region has 14 residues. V and J are TRBV7-9 and TRBJ1-2; a possible D gene is TRBD1 (5 bases). This clonotype originated in a woman aged 60 to 75 in good health. The sequencing input was blood. The CDR3: CASSLPGLTYGYTF. The CDR3 region has the DNA TGTGCCAGCAGCTTACCGGGACTTACCTATGGCTACACCTTC.